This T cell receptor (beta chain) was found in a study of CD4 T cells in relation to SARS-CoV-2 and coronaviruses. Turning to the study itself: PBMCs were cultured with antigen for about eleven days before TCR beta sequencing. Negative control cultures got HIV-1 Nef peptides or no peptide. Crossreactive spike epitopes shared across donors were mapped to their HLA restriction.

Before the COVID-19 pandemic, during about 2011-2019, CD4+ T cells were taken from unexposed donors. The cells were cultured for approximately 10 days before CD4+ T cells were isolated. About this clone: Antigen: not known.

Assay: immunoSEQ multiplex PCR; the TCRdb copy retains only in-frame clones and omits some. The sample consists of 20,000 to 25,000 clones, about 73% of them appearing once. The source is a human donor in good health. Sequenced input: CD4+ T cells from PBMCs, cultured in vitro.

The CDR3 region has the DNA TGTGCCAGCAGTGAATGGAGGGGGGGTAATGAAAAACTGTTTTTT. Translated, it gives CASSEWRGGNEKLFF. The chain has TRBV25-1 and TRBJ1-4; possible D gene TRBD1, 6 bases. This CDR3 spans 15 amino acids. The germline gives CDR1 MGHDK, CDR2 SYGVNS. Trimming cost V 1 base and J 4 bases, with 10 bases left between them.